This TCR beta chain was recovered during a study of blood T cell repertoires in COVID-19. Study-wide background: Nucleic acid was either cDNA or gDNA, and it came from T cells, B-cell-depleted T cells, or PBMCs.

Per the study methods: Amplified reference gene primers provided the basis for estimating nucleated cell counts. Assay used: immunoSEQ multiplex PCR; TCRdb lists only in-frame clones, some missing. V and J calls and clone size are those listed in that table; D and trimming were worked out from the DNA. The table records 250,000 to 350,000 clones, about 86% of them present only once. The CDR3 is 15 residues long. The V end lost 0 bases, the J end lost 4 bases, and 9 bases lay between the germline ends. Per germline, CDR1 MNHEY and CDR2 SMNVEV (reference sequence). The V and J genes are TRBV27 and TRBJ1-4, with a weak D call TRBD1 (5 bases). The sequence was collected from a person in their 70s with COVID-19, enrolled during active disease. Sequenced sample: peripheral blood. The CDR3 region has the DNA TGTGCCAGCAGTTTATCTCCAGGGTTTAATGAAAAACTGTTTTTT. Translating gives CASSLSPGFNEKLFF. Together with reference TRBV27 and TRBJ1-4, the CDR3 gives the full variable domain: EAQVTQNPRYLITVTGKKLTVTCSQNMNHEYMSWYRQDPGLGLRQIYYSMNVEVTDKGDVPEGYKVSRKEKRNFPLILESPSPNQTSLYFCASSLSPGFNEKLFFGSGTQLSVL.